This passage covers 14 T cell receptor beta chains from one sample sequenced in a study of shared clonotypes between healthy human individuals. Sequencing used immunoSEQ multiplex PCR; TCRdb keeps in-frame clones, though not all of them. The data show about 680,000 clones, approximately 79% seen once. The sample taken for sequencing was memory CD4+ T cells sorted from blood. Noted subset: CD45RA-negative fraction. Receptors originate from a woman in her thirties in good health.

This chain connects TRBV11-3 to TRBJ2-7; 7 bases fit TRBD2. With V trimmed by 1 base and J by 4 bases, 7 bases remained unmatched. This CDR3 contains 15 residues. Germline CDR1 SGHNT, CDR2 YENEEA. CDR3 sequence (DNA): TGTGCCAGCAGCTTAGCGGGGGGAGATTCATACGAGCAGTACTTC. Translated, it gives CASSLAGGDSYEQYF.

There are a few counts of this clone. The CDR3 nucleotides read TGTGCCAGCTCACTGAGGGAGCCCTCCTGGAATGAAAAACTGTTTTTT. Translation: CASSLREPSWNEKLFF. This rearrangement joins TRBV18 to TRBJ1-4; no reliable D call. The ends were cut back, 4 bases at V and 5 bases at J, with 17 bases in the middle. The CDR3 extends over 16 amino acids. Germline V gene data show CDR1 as KGHSH and CDR2 as LQKENI.

The DNA for the CDR3 is TGTGCCAGCTCACCACCGACTAGCGGGAACACCGGGGAGCTGTTTTTT. Protein: CASSPPTSGNTGELFF. The rearrangement links TRBV18 to TRBJ2-2; 9 nucleotides match TRBD2. The CDR3 runs to 16 residues. Germline trimming cut 0 bases from V and 1 base from J; bases unmatched to any gene: 0. CDR1 and CDR2 from the germline V gene are KGHSH and LQKENI.

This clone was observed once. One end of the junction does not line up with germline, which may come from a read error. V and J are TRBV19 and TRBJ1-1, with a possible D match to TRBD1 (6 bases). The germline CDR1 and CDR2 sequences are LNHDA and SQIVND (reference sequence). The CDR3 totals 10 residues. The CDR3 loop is CTGAYTEAFF. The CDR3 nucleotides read TGCACGGGGGCCTACACTGAAGCTTTCTTT.

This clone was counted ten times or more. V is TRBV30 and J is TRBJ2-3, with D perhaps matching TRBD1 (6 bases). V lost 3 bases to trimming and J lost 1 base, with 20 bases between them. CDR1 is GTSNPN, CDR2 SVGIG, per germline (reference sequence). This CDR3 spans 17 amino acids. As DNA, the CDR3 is TGTGCCTGGAGCTTTCCTGAAGTGGGGGCGCGCACAGATACGCAGTATTTT. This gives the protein CAWSFPEVGARTDTQYF.

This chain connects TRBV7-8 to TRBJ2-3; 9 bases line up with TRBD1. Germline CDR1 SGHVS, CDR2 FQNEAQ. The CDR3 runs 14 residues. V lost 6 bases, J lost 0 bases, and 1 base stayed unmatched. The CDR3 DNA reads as TGTGCCAGCAGGACAGGGGGTAGCACAGATACGCAGTATTTT. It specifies CASRTGGSTDTQYF. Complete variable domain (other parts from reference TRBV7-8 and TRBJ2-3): GAGVSQSPRYKVAKRGQDVALRCDPISGHVSLFWYQQALGQGPEFLTYFQNEAQLDKSGLPSDRFFAERPEGSVSTLKIQRTQQEDSAVYLCASRTGGSTDTQYFGPGTRLTVL.

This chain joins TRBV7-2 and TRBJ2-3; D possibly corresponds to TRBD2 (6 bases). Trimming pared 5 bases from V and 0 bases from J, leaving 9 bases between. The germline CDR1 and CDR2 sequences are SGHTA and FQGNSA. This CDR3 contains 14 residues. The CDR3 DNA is TGTGCCAGCAGCGTGACTAGGAGCACAGATACGCAGTATTTT. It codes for CASSVTRSTDTQYF.

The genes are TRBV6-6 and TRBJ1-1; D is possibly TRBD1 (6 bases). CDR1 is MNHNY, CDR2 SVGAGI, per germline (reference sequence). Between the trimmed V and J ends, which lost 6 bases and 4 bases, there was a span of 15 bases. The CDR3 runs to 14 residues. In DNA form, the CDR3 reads TGTGCCAGCAGCCCTAGACAGGCCCCCACTGAAGCTTTCTTT. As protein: CASSPRQAPTEAFF.

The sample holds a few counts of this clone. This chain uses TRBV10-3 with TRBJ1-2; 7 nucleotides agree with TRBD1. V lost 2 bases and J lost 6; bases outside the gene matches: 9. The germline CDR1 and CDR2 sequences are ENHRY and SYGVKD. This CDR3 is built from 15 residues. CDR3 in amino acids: CAISERQGRGDGYTF. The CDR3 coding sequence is TGTGCCATCAGTGAGAGACAGGGCCGGGGGGATGGCTACACCTTC.

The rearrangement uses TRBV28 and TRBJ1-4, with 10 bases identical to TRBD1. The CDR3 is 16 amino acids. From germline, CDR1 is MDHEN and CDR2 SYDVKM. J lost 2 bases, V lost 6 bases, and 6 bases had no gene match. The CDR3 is CASRSGQGHTNEKLFF. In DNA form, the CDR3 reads TGTGCCAGCAGATCGGGACAGGGGCATACTAATGAAAAACTGTTTTTT.

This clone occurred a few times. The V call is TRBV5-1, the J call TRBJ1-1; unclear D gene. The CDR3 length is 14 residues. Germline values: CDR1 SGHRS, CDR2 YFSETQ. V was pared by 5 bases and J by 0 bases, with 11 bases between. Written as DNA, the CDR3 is TGCGCCAGCAGGCCAGGAGTTCTGAACACTGAAGCTTTCTTT. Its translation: CASRPGVLNTEAFF.

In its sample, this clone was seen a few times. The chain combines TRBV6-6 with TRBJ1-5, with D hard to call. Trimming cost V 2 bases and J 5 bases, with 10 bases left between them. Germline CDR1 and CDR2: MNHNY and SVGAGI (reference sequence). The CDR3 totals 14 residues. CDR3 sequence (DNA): TGTGCCAGCAGTTACATGGGGAGGGATCAGCCCCAGCATTTT. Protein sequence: CASSYMGRDQPQHF.

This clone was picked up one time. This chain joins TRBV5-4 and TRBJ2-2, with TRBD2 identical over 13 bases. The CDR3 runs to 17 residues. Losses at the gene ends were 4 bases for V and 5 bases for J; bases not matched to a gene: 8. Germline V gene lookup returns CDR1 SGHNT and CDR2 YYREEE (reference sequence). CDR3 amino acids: CASSGGLAGVGTGELFF. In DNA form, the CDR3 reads TGTGCCAGCAGCGGTGGACTAGCGGGGGTCGGGACCGGGGAGCTGTTTTTT.

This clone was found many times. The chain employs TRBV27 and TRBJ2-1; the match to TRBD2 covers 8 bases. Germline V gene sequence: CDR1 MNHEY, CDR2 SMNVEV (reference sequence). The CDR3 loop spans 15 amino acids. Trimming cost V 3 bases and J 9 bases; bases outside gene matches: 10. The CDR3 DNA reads TGTGCCAGCAGTTTTATGGTAGCGGGGTCTAGTGAGCAGTTCTTC. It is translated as CASSFMVAGSSEQFF.